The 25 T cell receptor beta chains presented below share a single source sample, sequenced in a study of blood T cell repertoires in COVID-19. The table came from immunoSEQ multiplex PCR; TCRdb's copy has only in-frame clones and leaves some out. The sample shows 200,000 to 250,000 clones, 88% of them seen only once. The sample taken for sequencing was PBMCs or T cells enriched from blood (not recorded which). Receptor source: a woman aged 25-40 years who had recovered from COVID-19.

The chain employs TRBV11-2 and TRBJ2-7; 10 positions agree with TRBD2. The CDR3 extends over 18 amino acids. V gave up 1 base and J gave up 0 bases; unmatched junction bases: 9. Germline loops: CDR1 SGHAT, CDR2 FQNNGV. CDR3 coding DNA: TGTGCCAGCAGCTTAGGGCTAGCGGGGGCCCTGGGCTCCTACGAGCAGTACTTC. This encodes CASSLGLAGALGSYEQYF. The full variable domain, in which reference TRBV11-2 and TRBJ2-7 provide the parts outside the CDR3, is EAGVAQSPRYKIIEKRQSVAFWCNPISGHATLYWYQQILGQGPKLLIQFQNNGVVDDSQLPKDRFSAERLKGVDSTLKIQPAKLEDSAVYLCASSLGLAGALGSYEQYFGPGTRLTVT.

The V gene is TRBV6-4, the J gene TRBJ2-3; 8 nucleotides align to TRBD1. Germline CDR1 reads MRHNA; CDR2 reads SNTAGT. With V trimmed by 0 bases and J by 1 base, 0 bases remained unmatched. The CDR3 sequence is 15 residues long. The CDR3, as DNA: TGTGCCAGCAGTGACTCGGGACAGGGCACAGATACGCAGTATTTT. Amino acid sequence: CASSDSGQGTDTQYF.

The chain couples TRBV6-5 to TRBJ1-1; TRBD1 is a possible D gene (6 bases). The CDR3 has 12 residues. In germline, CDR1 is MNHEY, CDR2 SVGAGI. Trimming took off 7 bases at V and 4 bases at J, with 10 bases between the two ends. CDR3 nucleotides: TGTGCCAGCACGACAGGAAGCACTGAAGCTTTCTTT. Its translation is CASTTGSTEAFF.

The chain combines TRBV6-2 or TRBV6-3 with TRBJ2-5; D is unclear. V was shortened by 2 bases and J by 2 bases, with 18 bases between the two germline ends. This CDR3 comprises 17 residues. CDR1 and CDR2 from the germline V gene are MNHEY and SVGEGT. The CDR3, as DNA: TGTGCCAGCAGTTACAAGGTGGGCGAGAACGCGCAAGAGACCCAGTACTTC. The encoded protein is CASSYKVGENAQETQYF.

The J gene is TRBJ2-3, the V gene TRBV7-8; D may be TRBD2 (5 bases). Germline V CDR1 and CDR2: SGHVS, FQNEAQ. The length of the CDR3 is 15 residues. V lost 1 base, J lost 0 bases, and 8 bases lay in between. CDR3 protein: CASSLGTLSTDTQYF. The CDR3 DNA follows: TGTGCCAGCAGCTTAGGGACTTTAAGCACAGATACGCAGTATTTT. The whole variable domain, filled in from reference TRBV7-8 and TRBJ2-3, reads GAGVSQSPRYKVAKRGQDVALRCDPISGHVSLFWYQQALGQGPEFLTYFQNEAQLDKSGLPSDRFFAERPEGSVSTLKIQRTQQEDSAVYLCASSLGTLSTDTQYFGPGTRLTVL.

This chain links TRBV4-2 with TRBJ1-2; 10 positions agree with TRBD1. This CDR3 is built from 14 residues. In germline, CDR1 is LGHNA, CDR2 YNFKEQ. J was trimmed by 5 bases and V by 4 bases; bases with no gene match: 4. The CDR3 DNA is TGTGCCAGCAGCCCCCCGGGACAGGGGTATGGCTACACCTTC. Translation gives CASSPPGQGYGYTF.

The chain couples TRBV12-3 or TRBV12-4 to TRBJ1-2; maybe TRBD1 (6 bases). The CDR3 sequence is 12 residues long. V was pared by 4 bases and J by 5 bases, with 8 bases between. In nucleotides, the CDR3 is TGTGCCAGCAGTTCCAGGGGTTATGGCTACACCTTC. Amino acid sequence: CASSSRGYGYTF.

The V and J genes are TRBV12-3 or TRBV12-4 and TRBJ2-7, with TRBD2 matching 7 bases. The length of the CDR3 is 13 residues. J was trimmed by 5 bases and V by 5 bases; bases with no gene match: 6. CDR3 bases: TGTGCCAGCAGTGCGGGACTACTCGACGAGCAGTACTTC. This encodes CASSAGLLDEQYF.

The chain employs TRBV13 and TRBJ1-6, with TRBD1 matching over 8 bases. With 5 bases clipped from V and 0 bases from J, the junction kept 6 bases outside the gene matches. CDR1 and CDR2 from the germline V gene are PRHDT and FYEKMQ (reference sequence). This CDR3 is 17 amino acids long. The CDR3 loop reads CASSQRQGRSYNSPLHF. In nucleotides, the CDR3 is TGTGCCAGCAGCCAACGACAGGGGCGCTCCTATAATTCACCCCTCCACTTT. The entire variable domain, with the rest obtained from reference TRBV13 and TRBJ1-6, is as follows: AAGVIQSPRHLIKEKRETATLKCYPIPRHDTVYWYQQGPGQDPQFLISFYEKMQSDKGSIPDRFSAQQFSDYHSELNMSSLELGDSALYFCASSQRQGRSYNSPLHFGNGTRLTVT.

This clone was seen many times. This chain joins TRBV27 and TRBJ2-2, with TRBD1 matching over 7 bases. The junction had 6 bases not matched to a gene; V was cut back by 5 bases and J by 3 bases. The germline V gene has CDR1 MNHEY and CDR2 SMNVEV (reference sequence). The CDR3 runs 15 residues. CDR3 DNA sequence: TGTGCCAGCAGTGACTACAGGGGTGACACCGGGGAGCTGTTTTTT. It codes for CASSDYRGDTGELFF.

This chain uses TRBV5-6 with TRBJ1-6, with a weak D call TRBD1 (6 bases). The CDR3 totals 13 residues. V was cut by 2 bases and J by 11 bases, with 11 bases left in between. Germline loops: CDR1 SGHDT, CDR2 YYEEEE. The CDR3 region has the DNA TGTGCCAGCAGCTTACTACAGGGAACACCCCTCCACTTT. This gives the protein CASSLLQGTPLHF.

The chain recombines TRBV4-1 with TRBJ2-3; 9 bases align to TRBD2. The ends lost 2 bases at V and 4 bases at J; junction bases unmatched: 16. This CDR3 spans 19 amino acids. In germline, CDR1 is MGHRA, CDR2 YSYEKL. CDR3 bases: TGCGCCAGCAGCCAATCAAGGGGAATGGCGGGGGGGCCGGCAGATACGCAGTATTTT. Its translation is CASSQSRGMAGGPADTQYF.

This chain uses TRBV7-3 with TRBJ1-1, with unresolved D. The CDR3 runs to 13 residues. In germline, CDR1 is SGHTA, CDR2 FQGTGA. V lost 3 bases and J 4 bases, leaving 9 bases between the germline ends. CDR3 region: CASSFEGTTEAFF. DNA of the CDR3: TGTGCCAGCAGCTTTGAGGGAACCACTGAAGCTTTCTTT.

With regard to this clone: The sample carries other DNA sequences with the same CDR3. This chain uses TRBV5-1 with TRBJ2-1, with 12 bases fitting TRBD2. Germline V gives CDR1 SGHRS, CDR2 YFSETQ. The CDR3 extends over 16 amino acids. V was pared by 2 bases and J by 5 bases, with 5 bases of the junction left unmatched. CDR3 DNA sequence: TGCGCCAGCAGCTTAGGGCTAGCGGGGGGGCACAATGAGCAGTTCTTC. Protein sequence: CASSLGLAGGHNEQFF.

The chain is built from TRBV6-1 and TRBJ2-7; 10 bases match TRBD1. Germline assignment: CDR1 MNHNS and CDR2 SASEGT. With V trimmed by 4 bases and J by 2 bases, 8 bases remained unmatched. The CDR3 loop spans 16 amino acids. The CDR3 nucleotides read TGTGCCAGCAGTGGGCGACAGGGGGCATTCCCCTACGAGCAGTACTTC. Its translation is CASSGRQGAFPYEQYF.

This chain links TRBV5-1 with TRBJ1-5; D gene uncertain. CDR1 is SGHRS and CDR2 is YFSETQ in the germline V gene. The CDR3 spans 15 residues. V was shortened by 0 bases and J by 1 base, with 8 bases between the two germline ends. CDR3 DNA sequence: TGCGCCAGCAGCTTGGACACCTCAAGCAATCAGCCCCAGCATTTT. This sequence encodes CASSLDTSSNQPQHF.

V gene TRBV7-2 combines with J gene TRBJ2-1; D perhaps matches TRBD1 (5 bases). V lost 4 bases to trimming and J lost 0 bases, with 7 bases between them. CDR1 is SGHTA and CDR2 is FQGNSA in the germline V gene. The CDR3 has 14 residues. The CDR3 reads CASSYQGSYNEQFF. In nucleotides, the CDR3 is TGTGCCAGCAGCTATCAGGGCTCCTACAATGAGCAGTTCTTC.

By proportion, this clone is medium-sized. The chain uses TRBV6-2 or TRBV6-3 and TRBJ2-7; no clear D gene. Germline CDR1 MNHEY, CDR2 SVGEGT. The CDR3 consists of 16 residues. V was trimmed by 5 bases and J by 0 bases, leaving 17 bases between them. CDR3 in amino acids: CASSPRPVIGSYEQYF. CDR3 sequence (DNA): TGTGCCAGCAGTCCGCGTCCCGTAATCGGCTCCTACGAGCAGTACTTC.

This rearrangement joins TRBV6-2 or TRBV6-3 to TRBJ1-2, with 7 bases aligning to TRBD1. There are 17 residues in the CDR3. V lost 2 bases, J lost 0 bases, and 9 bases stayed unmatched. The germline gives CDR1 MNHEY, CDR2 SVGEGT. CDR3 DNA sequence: TGTGCCAGCAGTTACGCCGGGACAGAGTATTCTAACTATGGCTACACCTTC. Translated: CASSYAGTEYSNYGYTF.

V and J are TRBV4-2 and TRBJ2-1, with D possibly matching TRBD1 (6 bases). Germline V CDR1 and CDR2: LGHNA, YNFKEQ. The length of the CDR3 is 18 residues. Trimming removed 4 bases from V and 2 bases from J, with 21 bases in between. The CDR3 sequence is CASSPRTLTDSPYNEQFF. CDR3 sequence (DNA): TGTGCCAGCAGCCCGAGGACTTTAACGGACAGTCCCTACAATGAGCAGTTCTTC.

The CDR3, as DNA: TGTGCCAGCAGCTTGAGAGCGGGAGAGCAGTTCTTC. Amino acids: CASSLRAGEQFF. The genes are TRBV5-7 and TRBJ2-1; 7 bases map to TRBD2. TRBV5-7 is recorded as an ORF, its role being uncertain. This CDR3 is built from 12 residues. Germline trimming cut 1 base from V and 10 bases from J; bases unmatched to any gene: 2.

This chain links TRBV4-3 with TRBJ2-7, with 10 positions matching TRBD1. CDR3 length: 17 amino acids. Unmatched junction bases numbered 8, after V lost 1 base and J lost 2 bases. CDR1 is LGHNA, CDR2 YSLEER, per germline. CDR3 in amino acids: CASSQGFTGTGAYEQYF. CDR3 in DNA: TGCGCCAGCAGCCAAGGATTCACCGGGACAGGGGCCTACGAGCAGTACTTC.

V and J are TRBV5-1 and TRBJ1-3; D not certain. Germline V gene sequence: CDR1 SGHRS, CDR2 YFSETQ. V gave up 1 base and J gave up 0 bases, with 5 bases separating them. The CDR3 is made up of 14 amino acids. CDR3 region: CASSLTVSGNTIYF. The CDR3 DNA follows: TGCGCCAGCAGCTTGACAGTCTCTGGAAACACCATATATTTT.

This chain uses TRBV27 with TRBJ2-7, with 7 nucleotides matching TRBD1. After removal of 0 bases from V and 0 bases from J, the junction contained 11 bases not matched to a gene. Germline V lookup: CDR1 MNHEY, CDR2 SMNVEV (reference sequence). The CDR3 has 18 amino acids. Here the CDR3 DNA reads TGTGCCAGCAGTTTATCGAGAGCGACAGGGACAAGCTCCTACGAGCAGTACTTC. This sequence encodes CASSLSRATGTSSYEQYF.

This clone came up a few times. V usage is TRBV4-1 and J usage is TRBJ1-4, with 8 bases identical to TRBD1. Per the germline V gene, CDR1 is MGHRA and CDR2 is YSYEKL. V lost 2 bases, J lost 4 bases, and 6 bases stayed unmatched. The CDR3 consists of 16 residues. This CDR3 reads CASSQPNTGGNEKLFF. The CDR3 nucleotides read TGCGCCAGCAGCCAACCCAATACAGGGGGTAATGAAAAACTGTTTTTT.